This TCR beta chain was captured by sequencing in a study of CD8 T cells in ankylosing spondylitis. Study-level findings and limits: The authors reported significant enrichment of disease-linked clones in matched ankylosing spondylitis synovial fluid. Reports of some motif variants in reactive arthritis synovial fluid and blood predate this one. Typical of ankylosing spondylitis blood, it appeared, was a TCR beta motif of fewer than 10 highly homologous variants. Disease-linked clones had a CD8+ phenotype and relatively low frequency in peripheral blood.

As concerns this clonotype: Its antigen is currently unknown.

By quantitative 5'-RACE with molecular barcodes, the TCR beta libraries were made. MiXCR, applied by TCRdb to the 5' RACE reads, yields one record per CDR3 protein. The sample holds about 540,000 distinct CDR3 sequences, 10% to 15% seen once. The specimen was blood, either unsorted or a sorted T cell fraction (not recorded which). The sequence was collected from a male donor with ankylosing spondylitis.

The CDR3 nucleotides read TGCAGTGCTAGTAACCCGGGACTAGGGGCTGAGCAGTTCTTC. As protein: CSASNPGLGAEQFF. The V call is TRBV20-1, the J call TRBJ2-1; 8 nucleotides align to TRBD2. This CDR3 spans 14 amino acids. Germline V gives CDR1 DFQATT, CDR2 SNEGSKA (reference sequence). Trimming removed 3 bases from V and 9 bases from J; junction bases left unmatched: 10.